Below, one TCR beta chain is given with its context. Its antigen remains unidentified. Trimming cost V 6 bases and J 0 bases, with 16 bases left between them. The CDR3 sequence is 16 residues long. Germline values: CDR1 LNHDA, CDR2 SQIVND (reference sequence). The entry originates in a study of OX40 agonist ivuxolimab in advanced cancers. Patients had blood sampled at baseline and again on cycle 4 day 1 and cycle 7 day 1. Study results and caveats: Among the least clonally expanded were partial responders at 0.1-3.0 mg/kg. Some patients without response likewise showed low normalized clonal expansion.

Sequencing was performed with immunoSEQ multiplex PCR; in TCRdb, only in-frame clones are kept and a portion is missing. The sample comprises tens of thousands of clones, about 81% of which are singletons, and about a quarter rests with the top ten. The chain couples TRBV19 to TRBJ2-3; D might be TRBD2 (5 bases). The specimen comprised CD4+ or CD8+ T cells sorted from blood, sampled in a trial of the OX40 agonist ivuxolimab. The origin of this receptor is an adult with an advanced solid tumor such as melanoma, head and neck, liver or kidney cancer. CDR3 sequence: CASRGDTEISTDTQYF. In DNA, the CDR3 is TGTGCCAGTAGGGGAGATACCGAGATTAGCACAGATACGCAGTATTTT. Drawing the rest from reference TRBV19 and TRBJ2-3, the complete variable domain is DGGITQSPKYLFRKEGQNVTLSCEQNLNHDAMYWYRQDPGQGLRLIYYSQIVNDFQKGDIAEGYSVSREKKESFPLTVTSAQKNPTAFYLCASRGDTEISTDTQYFGPGTRLTVL.